The rows below give T cell receptor beta chains drawn from one sample of a study of cytomegalovirus exposure and HLA in healthy donors. The repertoire was sequenced with immunoSEQ multiplex PCR; TCRdb's copy has only in-frame clones and lacks some. The sample lists over 95,000 clones; about 70% were seen once. The sequenced material came from PBMCs. The source is a human donor in good health. Each CDR3 is given with its conserved first and last residue. A D gene is named only where the DNA matches it firmly. For some rows the clone size is stated as once, few or many, or as a class when expanded; others skip it.

cdr3_length clone_size d_call j_call v_call cdr3_nt cdr3_aa
12 . . TRBJ1-1 TRBV18 TGTGCCAGCTCACCGCAGGGAACTGAAGCTTTCTTT CASSPQGTEAFF
11 . . TRBJ2-7 TRBV29-1 TGCAGCGTTGAGGGAGGCTACGAGCAGTACTTC CSVEGGYEQYF
15 . . TRBJ2-5 TRBV6-1 TGTGCCAGCAGTTCTTCCCCGGGACACACAGAGACCCAGTACTTC CASSSSPGHTETQYF
15 . . TRBJ1-3 TRBV5-1 TGCGCCAGCGGAATAGGGGGTTCCTCTGGAAACACCATATATTTT CASGIGGSSGNTIYF
14 few TRBD1 TRBJ1-2 TRBV6-6 TGTGCCAGCACCGAAGGGGGCAATAACTATGGCTACACCTTC CASTEGGNNYGYTF
14 few TRBD1 TRBJ1-4 TRBV6-5 TGTGCCAGCAGTTCGACAGGGCTTGTGGGAAAACTGTTTTTT CASSSTGLVGKLFF
16 few . TRBJ2-1 TRBV7-2 TGTGCCAGCAGGGGGGGGCCAGTCGACTCCTACAATGAGCAGTTCTTC CASRGGPVDSYNEQFF
13 . TRBD1 TRBJ2-7 TRBV9 TGTGCCAGCAGCGTAGGACAGGGGAACGAGCAGTACTTC CASSVGQGNEQYF
14 few . TRBJ2-2 TRBV7-9 TGTGCCAGCAGCTTCGACAGCACCACCGGGGAGCTGTTTTTT CASSFDSTTGELFF
15 . . TRBJ1-1 TRBV27 TGTGCCAGCAGTTTGTCAGGGGCGGTGAACACTGAAGCTTTCTTT CASSLSGAVNTEAFF
16 . TRBD2 TRBJ2-4 TRBV15 TGTGCCACCAGCATCATAGCGGGAAATCGGGCAAACATTCAGTACTTC CATSIIAGNRANIQYF
17 . . TRBJ1-1 TRBV7-2 TGTGCCAGCAGCCCGACGAAGGTAGGGACACAAAACACTGAAGCTTTCTTT CASSPTKVGTQNTEAFF
14 . TRBD2 TRBJ2-5 TRBV7-9 TGTGCCAGCAGCATGACTAGCGGGAGTGAGACCCAGTACTTC CASSMTSGSETQYF
15 . TRBD2 TRBJ2-1 TRBV9 TGTGCCAGCAGCGGGGCAATAGCGGGAGGCTATGAGCAGTTCTTC CASSGAIAGGYEQFF
12 . . TRBJ1-4 TRBV19 TGTGCCAGTAGTATCATCGGTAGTGTACTGTTTTTT CASSIIGSVLFF
12 few TRBD2 TRBJ2-1 TRBV11-1 TGTGCCAGCAGCCCCGAGCGGGGGGTGCAGTTCTTC CASSPERGVQFF
14 . TRBD2 TRBJ2-5 TRBV7-6 TGTGCCAGCCGGGGACTAGGGCCCCAAGAGACCCAGTACTTC CASRGLGPQETQYF
11 . TRBD1 TRBJ1-1 TRBV20-1 TGCAGTGCTAGTCGAGGGGGCTGGGCTTTCTTT CSASRGGWAFF
14 . . TRBJ2-5 TRBV6-5 TGTGCCAGCAGTTACGGGGGGGCGGGCGAGACCCAGTACTTC CASSYGGAGETQYF
17 . . TRBJ1-5 TRBV28 TGTGCCAGCAGGGCAGGGGTATTTGCATCGAGCAATCAGCCCCAGCATTTT CASRAGVFASSNQPQHF
14 . . TRBJ2-7 TRBV4-2 TGTGCCAGCAGCCAAGATATGACAGTCTACGAGCAGTACTTC CASSQDMTVYEQYF
12 . . TRBJ1-1 TRBV7-9 TGTGCCAGCAGCTTCGTCAACACTGAAGCTTTCTTT CASSFVNTEAFF
14 . . TRBJ2-7 TRBV2 TGTGCCAGCAGTGCAGGAGCGGTCTCCTACGAGCAGTACTTC CASSAGAVSYEQYF
13 once . TRBJ1-2 TRBV5-6 TGTGCCAGCAGCCCGCCTGGTAGGAGTGGCTACACCTTC CASSPPGRSGYTF
14 . . TRBJ2-7 TRBV6-6 TGTGCCAGCAGTTACTCCAGCGGTTCCTACGAGCAGTACTTC CASSYSSGSYEQYF
12 medium-sized . TRBJ1-1 TRBV19 TGTGCCAGTGGGACTTACAACACTGAAGCTTTCTTT CASGTYNTEAFF
11 . . TRBJ2-1 TRBV7-2 TGTGCCAGCAGCTTAAACGGGAAGCAGTTCTTC CASSLNGKQFF
15 . . TRBJ1-4 TRBV5-4 TGTGCCAGCAGCTTGGAAGGGGGGGCGCGAGAAAAACTGTTTTTT CASSLEGGAREKLFF
17 few . TRBJ2-7 TRBV25-1 TGTGCCAGCAGTGGTGGGCTGGGGGCCTTTGGGGGATACGAGCAGTACTTC CASSGGLGAFGGYEQYF
13 . . TRBJ2-5 TRBV4-1 TGCGCCAGCAGCCCTTGGGAGAGGGCGACCCAGTACTTC CASSPWERATQYF
12 . . TRBJ1-5 TRBV28 TGTGCCAGCAGTCCCCGGGGACAGCCCCAGCATTTT CASSPRGQPQHF
14 . . TRBJ1-5 TRBV6-1 TGTGCCAGCAGGGCGGCAGGGCCGGCTCAGCCCCAGCATTTT CASRAAGPAQPQHF
15 . TRBD1 TRBJ2-5 TRBV2 TGTGCCAGCAGTGAAGCGGGACAGGCCTGGGAGACCCAGTACTTC CASSEAGQAWETQYF
15 . TRBD1 TRBJ1-5 TRBV19 TGTGCCAGTAGTAGCCGACAGGGTGGCAATCAGCCCCAGCATTTT CASSSRQGGNQPQHF
17 . . TRBJ1-3 TRBV28 TGTGCCAGCAGTTTTCTCCCCCTCGCAGTTACTGGAAACACCATATATTTT CASSFLPLAVTGNTIYF
15 . TRBD2 TRBJ2-2 TRBV7-6 TGTGCCAGCAGCTCCAAGCGGGGGGGCCCCGGGGAGCTGTTTTTT CASSSKRGGPGELFF
20 . . TRBJ1-5 TRBV6-1 TGTGCCAGCAGTGAAAAAGGGGCCCTCCCAGGGGCAACTGTCAATCAGCCCCAGCATTTT CASSEKGALPGATVNQPQHF
14 . . TRBJ2-7 TRBV7-2 TGTGCCAGCAGCTATCAGGGTTACGGCTACGAGCAGTACTTC CASSYQGYGYEQYF
15 . . TRBJ1-6 TRBV5-1 TGCGCCAGCAGCGGACAAGGGTCAGATAATTCACCCCTCCACTTT CASSGQGSDNSPLHF
15 . . TRBJ2-1 TRBV7-2 TGTGCCAGCAGCTCACGAGGGAACGCCTACAATGAGCAGTTCTTC CASSSRGNAYNEQFF
15 . . TRBJ1-5 TRBV19 TGTGCCAGTAGTATTGCGCGACTTAGCAATCAGCCCCAGCATTTT CASSIARLSNQPQHF
14 . TRBD1 TRBJ2-2 TRBV29-1 TGCAGCGTTGGGGGGACAGGCGCGGCCGGGGAGCTGTTTTTT CSVGGTGAAGELFF
13 . . TRBJ1-5 TRBV6-6 TGTGCCAGCACTCCAGGGGGCAATCAGCCCCAGCATTTT CASTPGGNQPQHF
16 once TRBD2 TRBJ2-3 TRBV7-3 TGTGCCAGCAGCCCTCTGGGCGGGGGGGCCGGGGATACGCAGTATTTT CASSPLGGGAGDTQYF